A single sample is the source of the 10 T cell receptor beta chains below, sequenced in a study of Tregs in tolerant kidney transplant recipients. Data came from immunoSEQ multiplex PCR; TCRdb stores just in-frame clones and leaves some out. The repertoire holds approximately 41,000 clones, with less than 97% as singletons. Antigen specificity for these receptors is unknown. Sequenced input: Tregs from blood cultured with allogeneic cells. The source is a human donor in good health.

Concerning this clone itself: Other nucleotide sequences in the sample specify the same CDR3. The chain combines TRBV30 with TRBJ1-5, with a tentative D call TRBD1 (5 bases). The V gene's germline CDR1 is GTSNPN and CDR2 SVGIG (reference sequence). Trimming removed 0 bases from V and 5 bases from J, with 8 bases in between. This CDR3 contains 13 residues. The CDR3 DNA follows: TGTGCCTGGAGTGTACAAGGGGATCAGCCCCAGCATTTT. Translated, it gives CAWSVQGDQPQHF.

For this clone: One junction end does not reproduce the germline sequence, and a read error may be involved. The chain combines TRBV19 with TRBJ1-3; D gene uncertain. The germline V gene encodes CDR1 LNHDA and CDR2 SQIVND (reference sequence). The CDR3 is 16 amino acids. CDR3 in DNA: TGTGCCAGTAGTATAGATGGACCGTCCCCTGGGAACACCATATATTTT. This gives the protein CASSIDGPSPGNTIYF. Drawing the rest from reference TRBV19 and TRBJ1-3, the complete variable domain is DGGITQSPKYLFRKEGQNVTLSCEQNLNHDAMYWYRQDPGQGLRLIYYSQIVNDFQKGDIAEGYSVSREKKESFPLTVTSAQKNPTAFYLCASSIDGPSPGNTIYFGEGSWLTVV.

The J gene is TRBJ2-7, the V gene TRBV7-2; D is perhaps TRBD1 (5 bases). The V and J ends lost 1 base and 0 bases respectively, with 10 bases between them. Per germline, CDR1 SGHTA and CDR2 FQGNSA. This CDR3 has 15 residues. DNA of the CDR3: TGTGCCAGCAGCTTAGGATGGGGCAGCTCCTACGAGCAGTACTTC. It yields the protein CASSLGWGSSYEQYF.

The V call is TRBV7-9, the J call TRBJ2-7, with D perhaps matching TRBD1 or TRBD2 (5 bases each). Trimming pared 3 bases from V and 1 base from J, leaving 16 bases between. Per germline, CDR1 SEHNR and CDR2 FQNEAQ (reference sequence). This CDR3 has 16 residues. The CDR3 bases are TGTGCCAGCAGCTTGAGGGGCGGACCTGTGTCCTACGAGCAGTACTTC. Amino acids: CASSLRGGPVSYEQYF.

The rearrangement uses TRBV6-4 and TRBJ2-3, with TRBD1 matching over 10 bases. The CDR3 runs to 13 residues. V lost 3 bases to trimming and J lost 8 bases; unmatched junction nucleotides: 2. CDR1 is MRHNA and CDR2 is SNTAGT in the germline V gene. The CDR3 region is CASSEGTGVTQYF. The CDR3 nucleotides read TGTGCCAGCAGTGAAGGGACAGGGGTTACGCAGTATTTT.

The chain carries TRBV29-1 and TRBJ1-5, with D uncertain. The CDR3 spans 13 residues. Per the germline V gene, CDR1 is SQVTM and CDR2 is ANQGSEA. Trimming removed 4 bases from V and 2 bases from J, with 9 bases in between. The CDR3 loop reads CSVAGSGNQPQHF. DNA for the CDR3: TGCAGCGTTGCGGGTAGTGGCAATCAGCCCCAGCATTTT.

This chain joins TRBV28 and TRBJ1-5; perhaps TRBD1 as D (5 bases). The germline gives CDR1 MDHEN, CDR2 SYDVKM. CDR3 length: 13 residues. Between the trimmed V and J ends, which lost 6 bases and 3 bases, there was a span of 9 bases. CDR3 nucleotide sequence: TGTGCCAGCAGATCGGGACCCAATCAGCCCCAGCATTTT. This codes for CASRSGPNQPQHF.

The rearrangement uses TRBV19 and TRBJ2-1, with D uncertain. Germline CDR1 and CDR2: LNHDA and SQIVND (reference sequence). This CDR3 comprises 14 residues. V was pared by 5 bases and J by 2 bases, with 10 bases between. The CDR3 DNA is TGTGCCAGTAGTCGGTGGGCCCCCTACAATGAGCAGTTCTTC. It yields the protein CASSRWAPYNEQFF.

The chain is built from TRBV30 and TRBJ1-3; D is ambiguous. Germline V lookup: CDR1 GTSNPN, CDR2 SVGIG (reference sequence). The CDR3 runs to 13 residues. Trimming took off 2 bases at V and 0 bases at J, with 5 bases between the two ends. The CDR3 reads CAWSRVSGNTIYF. The CDR3 DNA reads TGTGCCTGGAGTCGGGTCTCTGGAAACACCATATATTTT. Full variable domain (remainder filled in from reference TRBV30 and TRBJ1-3): SQTIHQWPATLVQPVGSPLSLECTVEGTSNPNLYWYRQAAGRGLQLLFYSVGIGQISSEVPQNLSASRPQDRQFILSSKKLLLSDSGFYLCAWSRVSGNTIYFGEGSWLTVV.

This clone was seen a single time. DNA of the CDR3: TGTGCCAGCAGCTTGGAGGACAGACGCACAGATACGCAGTATTTT. Protein: CASSLEDRRTDTQYF. The chain joins TRBV11-2 to TRBJ2-3, with a possible D match to TRBD1 (6 bases). This CDR3 spans 15 amino acids. The germline CDR1 and CDR2 sequences are SGHAT and FQNNGV. Trimming cost V 3 bases and J 1 base, with 11 bases left between them.